This T cell receptor beta chain was obtained from a study of blood T cell repertoires in COVID-19 (dated by TCRdb to 2018 to 2021). Context from the whole study: Samples covering the acute and convalescent phases of COVID-19 were provided by collaborators in the United States, Italy and Spain. Samples came from the ongoing ImmuneRACE study (first 160 participants) plus 1,254 subjects from 6 global collaborators. Sample metadata almost always included a de-identified subject ID, COVID-19 status, age in years and sex. Subjects who had been exposed to COVID-19, were actively infected with it, or had recovered from it provided the deeply sampled blood TCRbeta repertoires that made up the dataset. The material from the prospective study consisted of cDNA or gDNA derived from T cells, B-cell-depleted T cells, or PBMCs. A freely available public database, intended as a resource for researchers studying the immune response to SARS-CoV-2, is where the repertoires were released. Where HLA class I and class II types were available, the types were taken from metadata supplied by the sample provider, not from assay-based typing. On the study overall, not on this receptor specifically: Clinical and demographic metadata were provided uncurated, with the amount varying by source and participant.

TCRbeta CDR3 regions were amplified from genomic DNA using the immunoSEQ Assay, a bias-controlled multiplex PCR. On the study's bioinformatics: Nucleated cell counts per sample were estimated from amplification of reference gene primers within the assay. To quantify the absolute abundance of each unique TCRbeta CDR3 rearrangement, sequence reads were collapsed and filtered. For each sample, productive Simpson clonality was calculated by taking the square root of Simpson's diversity index across productive rearrangements. In TCRdb, the immuneACCESS table is reduced to in-frame sequences with V and J assigned. These tables do not hold every clone; where another copy was compared, an unresolved V gene accounts for under half, and the others remain unexplained. From that table come the V and J calls and clone size; the DNA was used to work out D and trimming. The sample data list roughly 260,000 clones, and 65% to 85% of these were observed just once. Around 3.6% of the sample is in the top ten clones.

The collaborating institutions used their own protocols to collect whole blood in K2EDTA tubes. Collaborator samples were shipped for TCRbeta analysis as frozen whole blood, isolated PBMCs, or DNA extracted from either sample type. Concerning this clone: The antigen it recognizes is unknown. Base qualities were left out, and no much larger clone turns up one base away.

Material: peripheral blood. The clonotype was recovered from a woman aged 40 to 50 with active or convalescent COVID-19.

The bases read TGTGCCAGCAGCCAAGCTCAGGGGTGGCATGAGCAGTTCTTC. This is translated as CASSQAQGWHEQFF. The rearranged chain carries TRBV3-1 (or the pseudogene TRBV3-2) and TRBJ2-1; a tentative D match to TRBD1 spans 6 bases. As encoded in the germline V gene (reference sequence), CDR1 is LGHDT while CDR2 is YNNKEL. V is pared back by 1 base and J by 8 bases, with 12 bases lying between the germline termini. The cysteine opens and the phenylalanine closes a CDR3 of 14 amino acids. Only the CDR3 DNA stays, 42 bases, in frame from base 1.